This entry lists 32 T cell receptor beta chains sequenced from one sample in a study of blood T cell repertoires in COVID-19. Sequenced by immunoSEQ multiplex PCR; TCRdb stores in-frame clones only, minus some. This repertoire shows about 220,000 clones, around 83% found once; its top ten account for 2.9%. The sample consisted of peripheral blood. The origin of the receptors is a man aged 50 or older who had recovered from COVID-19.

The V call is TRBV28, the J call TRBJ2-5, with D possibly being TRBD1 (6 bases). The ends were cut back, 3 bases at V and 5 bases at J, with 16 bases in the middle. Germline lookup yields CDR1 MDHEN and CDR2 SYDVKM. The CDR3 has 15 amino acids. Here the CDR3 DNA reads TGTGCCAGCAGTTTGATGGGGGCGGGTTGGGAGACCCAGTACTTC. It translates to CASSLMGAGWETQYF.

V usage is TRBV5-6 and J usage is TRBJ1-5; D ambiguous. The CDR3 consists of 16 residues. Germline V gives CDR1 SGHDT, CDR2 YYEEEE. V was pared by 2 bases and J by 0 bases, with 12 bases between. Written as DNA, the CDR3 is TGTGCCAGCAGCTTTCTGGGCCAGAATAGCAATCAGCCCCAGCATTTT. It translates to CASSFLGQNSNQPQHF.

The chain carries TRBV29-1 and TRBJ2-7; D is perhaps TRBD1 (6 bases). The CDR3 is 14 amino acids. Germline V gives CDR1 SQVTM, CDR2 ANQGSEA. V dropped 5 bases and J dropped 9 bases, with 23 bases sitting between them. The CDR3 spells CSVTPRTDGIMQYF. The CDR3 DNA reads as TGCAGCGTTACCCCAAGGACAGACGGTATAATGCAGTACTTC.

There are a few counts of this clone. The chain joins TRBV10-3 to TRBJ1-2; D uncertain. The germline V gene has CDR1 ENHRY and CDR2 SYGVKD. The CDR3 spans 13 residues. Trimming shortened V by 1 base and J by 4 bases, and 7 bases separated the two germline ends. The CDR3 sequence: CAISEWAIYGYTF. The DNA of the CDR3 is TGTGCCATCAGTGAGTGGGCGATCTATGGCTACACCTTC.

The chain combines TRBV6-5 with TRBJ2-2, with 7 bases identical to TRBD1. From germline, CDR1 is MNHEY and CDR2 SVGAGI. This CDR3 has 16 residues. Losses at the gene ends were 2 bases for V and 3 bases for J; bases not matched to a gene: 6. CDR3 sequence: CASSYLRQGYTGELFF. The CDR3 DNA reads TGTGCCAGCAGTTACCTTAGACAGGGATACACCGGGGAGCTGTTTTTT.

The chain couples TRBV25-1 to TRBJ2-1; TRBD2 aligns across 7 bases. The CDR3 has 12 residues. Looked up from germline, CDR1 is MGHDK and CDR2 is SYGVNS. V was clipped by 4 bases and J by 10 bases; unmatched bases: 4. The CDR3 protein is CASSVGTNEQFF. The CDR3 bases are TGTGCCAGCAGTGTAGGGACTAACGAGCAGTTCTTC.

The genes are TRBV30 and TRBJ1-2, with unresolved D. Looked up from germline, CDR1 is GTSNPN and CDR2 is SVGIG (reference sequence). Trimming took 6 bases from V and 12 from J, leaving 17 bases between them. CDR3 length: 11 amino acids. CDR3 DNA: TGTGCCTGTACCTTAGGGAGAAGAGACACCTTC. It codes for CACTLGRRDTF.

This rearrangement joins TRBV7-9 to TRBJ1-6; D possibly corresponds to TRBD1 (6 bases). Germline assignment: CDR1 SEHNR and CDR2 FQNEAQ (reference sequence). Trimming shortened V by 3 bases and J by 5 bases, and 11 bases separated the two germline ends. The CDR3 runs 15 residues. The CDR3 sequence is CASSFVPGDNSPLHF. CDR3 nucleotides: TGTGCCAGCAGCTTCGTCCCAGGGGATAATTCACCCCTCCACTTT.

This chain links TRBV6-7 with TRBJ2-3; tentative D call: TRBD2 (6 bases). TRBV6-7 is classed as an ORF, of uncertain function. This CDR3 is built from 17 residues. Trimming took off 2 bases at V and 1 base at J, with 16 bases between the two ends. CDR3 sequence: CASSYNDGGDCTDTQYF. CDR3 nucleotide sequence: TGTGCCAGCAGTTACAACGACGGCGGGGACTGCACAGATACGCAGTATTTT.

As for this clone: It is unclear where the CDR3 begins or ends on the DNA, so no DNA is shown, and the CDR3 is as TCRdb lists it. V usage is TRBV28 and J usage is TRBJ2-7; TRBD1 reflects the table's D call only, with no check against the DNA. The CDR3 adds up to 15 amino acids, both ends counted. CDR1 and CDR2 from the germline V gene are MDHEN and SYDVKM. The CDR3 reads CASSSSGHRPYEQYF.

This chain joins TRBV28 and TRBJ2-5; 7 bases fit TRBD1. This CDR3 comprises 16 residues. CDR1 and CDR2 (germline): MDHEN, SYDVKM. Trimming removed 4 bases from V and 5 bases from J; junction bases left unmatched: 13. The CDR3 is CASSSLKQTGLETQYF. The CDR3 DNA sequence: TGTGCCAGCAGTTCCCTAAAGCAGACAGGGTTGGAGACCCAGTACTTC.

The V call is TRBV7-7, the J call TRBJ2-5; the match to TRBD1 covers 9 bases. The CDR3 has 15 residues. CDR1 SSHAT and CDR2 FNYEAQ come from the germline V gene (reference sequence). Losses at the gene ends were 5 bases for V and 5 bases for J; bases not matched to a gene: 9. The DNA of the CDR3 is TGTGCCAGCAGCCTCCGACAGGGGGAAGCGGAGACCCAGTACTTC. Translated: CASSLRQGEAETQYF.

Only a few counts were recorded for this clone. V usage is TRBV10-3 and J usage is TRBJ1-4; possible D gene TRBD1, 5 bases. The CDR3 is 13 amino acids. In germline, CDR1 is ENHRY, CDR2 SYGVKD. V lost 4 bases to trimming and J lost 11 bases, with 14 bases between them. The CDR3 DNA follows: TGTGCCATCAGTGCCAGACCTGGGGCTAAACTGTTTTTT. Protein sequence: CAISARPGAKLFF.

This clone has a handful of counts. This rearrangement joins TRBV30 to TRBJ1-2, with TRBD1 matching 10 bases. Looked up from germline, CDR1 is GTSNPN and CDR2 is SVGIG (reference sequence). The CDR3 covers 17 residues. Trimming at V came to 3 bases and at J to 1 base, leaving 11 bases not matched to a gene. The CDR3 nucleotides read TGTGCCTGGAGACGTTTTCCCGGGACAGGGGTTAACTATGGCTACACCTTC. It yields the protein CAWRRFPGTGVNYGYTF.

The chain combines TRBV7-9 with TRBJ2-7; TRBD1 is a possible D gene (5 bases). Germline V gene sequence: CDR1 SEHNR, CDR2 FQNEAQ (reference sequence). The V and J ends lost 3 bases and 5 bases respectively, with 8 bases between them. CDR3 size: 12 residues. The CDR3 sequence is CASSFEGDEQYF. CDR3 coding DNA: TGTGCCAGCAGCTTTGAAGGGGACGAGCAGTACTTC.

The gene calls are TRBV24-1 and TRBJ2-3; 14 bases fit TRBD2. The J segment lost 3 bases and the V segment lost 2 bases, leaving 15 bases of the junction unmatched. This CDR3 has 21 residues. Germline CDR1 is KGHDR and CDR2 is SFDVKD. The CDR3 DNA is TGTGCCACCAGTGATTCGCCAGGACAGGGTAGACTAGCGGGAGGGACAGATACGCAGTATTTT. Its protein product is CATSDSPGQGRLAGGTDTQYF.

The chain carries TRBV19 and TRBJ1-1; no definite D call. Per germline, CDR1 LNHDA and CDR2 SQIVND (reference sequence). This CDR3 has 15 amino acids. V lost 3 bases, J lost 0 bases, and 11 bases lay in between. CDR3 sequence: CASSIPGVMNTEAFF. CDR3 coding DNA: TGTGCCAGTAGTATTCCGGGAGTGATGAACACTGAAGCTTTCTTT.

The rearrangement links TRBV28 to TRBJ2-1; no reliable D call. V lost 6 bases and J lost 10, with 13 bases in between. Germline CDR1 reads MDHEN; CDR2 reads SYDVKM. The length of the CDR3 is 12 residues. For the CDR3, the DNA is TGTGCCAGCAGCCCCCACCCCAGGGAGCAGTTCTTC. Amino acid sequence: CASSPHPREQFF. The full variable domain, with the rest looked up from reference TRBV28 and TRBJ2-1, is DVKVTQSSRYLVKRTGEKVFLECVQDMDHENMFWYRQDPGLGLRLIYFSYDVKMKEKGDIPEGYSVSREKKERFSLILESASTNQTSMYLCASSPHPREQFFGPGTRLTVL.

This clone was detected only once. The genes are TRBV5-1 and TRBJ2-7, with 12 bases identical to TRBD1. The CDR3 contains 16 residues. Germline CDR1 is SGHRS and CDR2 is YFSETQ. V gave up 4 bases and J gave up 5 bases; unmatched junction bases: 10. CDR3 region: CASSKPDGTGGDEQYF. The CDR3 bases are TGCGCCAGCAGCAAGCCTGACGGGACAGGGGGCGACGAGCAGTACTTC.

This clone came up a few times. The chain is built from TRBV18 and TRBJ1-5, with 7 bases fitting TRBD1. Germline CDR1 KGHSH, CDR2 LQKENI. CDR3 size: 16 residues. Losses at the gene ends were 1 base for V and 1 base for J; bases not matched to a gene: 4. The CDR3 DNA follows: TGTGCCAGCTCACCACAGGGGGCAGGGAGCAATCAGCCCCAGCATTTT. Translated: CASSPQGAGSNQPQHF.

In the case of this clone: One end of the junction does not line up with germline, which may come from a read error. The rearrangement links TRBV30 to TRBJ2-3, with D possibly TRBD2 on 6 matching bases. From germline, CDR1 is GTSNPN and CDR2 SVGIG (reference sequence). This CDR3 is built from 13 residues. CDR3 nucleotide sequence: TGTGCCTGGAGTGTACTTTCCGGGAGAGCGGTGGATTTT. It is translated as CAWSVLSGRAVDF.

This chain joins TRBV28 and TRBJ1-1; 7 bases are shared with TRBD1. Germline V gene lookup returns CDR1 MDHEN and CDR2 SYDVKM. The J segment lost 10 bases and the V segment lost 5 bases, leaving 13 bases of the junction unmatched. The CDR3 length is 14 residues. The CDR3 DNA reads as TGTGCCAGCAGTCGCGGAGGGGGCGAAAGCCCAGCTTTCTTT. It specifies CASSRGGGESPAFF.

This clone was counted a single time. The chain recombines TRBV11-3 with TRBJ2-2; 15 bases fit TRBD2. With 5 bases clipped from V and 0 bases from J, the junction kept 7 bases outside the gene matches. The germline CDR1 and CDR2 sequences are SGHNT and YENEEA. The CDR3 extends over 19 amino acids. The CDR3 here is CASSPGLAGGLANTGELFF. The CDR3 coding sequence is TGTGCCAGCAGCCCGGGACTAGCGGGAGGCCTAGCGAACACCGGGGAGCTGTTTTTT.

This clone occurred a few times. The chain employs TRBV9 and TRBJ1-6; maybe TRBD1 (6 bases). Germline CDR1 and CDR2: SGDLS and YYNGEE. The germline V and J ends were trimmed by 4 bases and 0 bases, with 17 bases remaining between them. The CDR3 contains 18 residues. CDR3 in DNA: TGTGCCAGCAGCTCTCGTCAACAGGGTAGCTCCTATAATTCACCCCTCCACTTT. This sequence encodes CASSSRQQGSSYNSPLHF.

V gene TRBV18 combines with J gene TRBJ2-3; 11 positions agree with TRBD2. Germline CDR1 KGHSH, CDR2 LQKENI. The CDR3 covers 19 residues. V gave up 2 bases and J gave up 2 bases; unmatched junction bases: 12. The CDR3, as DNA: TGTGCCAGCTCACCATTGCTAGCGGGAGGAATTTTGAACACAGATACGCAGTATTTT. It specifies CASSPLLAGGILNTDTQYF.

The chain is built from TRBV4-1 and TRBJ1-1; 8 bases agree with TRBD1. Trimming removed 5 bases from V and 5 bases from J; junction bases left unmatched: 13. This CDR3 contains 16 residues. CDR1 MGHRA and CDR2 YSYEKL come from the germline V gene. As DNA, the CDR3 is TGCGCCAGCAGCGGAACGGGACAGGCCGGGGGGACTGAAGCTTTCTTT. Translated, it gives CASSGTGQAGGTEAFF.

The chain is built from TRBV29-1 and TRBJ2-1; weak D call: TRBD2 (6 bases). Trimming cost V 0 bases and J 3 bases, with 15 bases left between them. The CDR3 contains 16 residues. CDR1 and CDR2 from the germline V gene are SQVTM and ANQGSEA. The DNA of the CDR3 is TGCAGCGTTGAAGAACCCACCGGGAGTGACTACAATGAGCAGTTCTTC. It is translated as CSVEEPTGSDYNEQFF.

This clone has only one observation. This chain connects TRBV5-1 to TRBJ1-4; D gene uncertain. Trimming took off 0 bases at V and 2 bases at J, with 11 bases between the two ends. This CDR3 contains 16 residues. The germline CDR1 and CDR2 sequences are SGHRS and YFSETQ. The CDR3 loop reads CASSLGQRRTNEKLFF. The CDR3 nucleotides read TGCGCCAGCAGCTTGGGTCAGAGGCGTACTAATGAAAAACTGTTTTTT.

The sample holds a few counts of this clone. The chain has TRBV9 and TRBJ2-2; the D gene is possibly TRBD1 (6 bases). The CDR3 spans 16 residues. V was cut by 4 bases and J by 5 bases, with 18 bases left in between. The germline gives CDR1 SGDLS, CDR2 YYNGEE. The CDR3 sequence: CASSPRDKTGTGELFF. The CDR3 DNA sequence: TGTGCCAGCAGCCCACGGGACAAAACGGGGACCGGGGAGCTGTTTTTT. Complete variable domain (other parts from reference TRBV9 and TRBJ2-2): DSGVTQTPKHLITATGQRVTLRCSPRSGDLSVYWYQQSLDQGLQFLIQYYNGEERAKGNILERFSAQQFPDLHSELNLSSLELGDSALYFCASSPRDKTGTGELFFGEGSRLTVL.

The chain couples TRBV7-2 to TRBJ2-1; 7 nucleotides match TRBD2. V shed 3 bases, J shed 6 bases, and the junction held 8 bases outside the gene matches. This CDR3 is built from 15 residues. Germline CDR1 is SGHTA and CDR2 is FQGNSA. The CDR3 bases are TGTGCCAGCAGCTTCTCAGGACTAGGGCTCAATGAGCAGTTCTTC. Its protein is CASSFSGLGLNEQFF.

Written as DNA, the CDR3 is TGTGCCAGCAGTTCCGGGGGGGTGGCATCCTACAATGAGCAGTTCTTC. Amino acid sequence: CASSSGGVASYNEQFF. This chain joins TRBV6-6 and TRBJ2-1; TRBD2 matches 8 bases. Germline V gene sequence: CDR1 MNHNY, CDR2 SVGAGI (reference sequence). CDR3 length: 16 residues. With V trimmed by 4 bases and J by 1 base, 6 bases remained unmatched.

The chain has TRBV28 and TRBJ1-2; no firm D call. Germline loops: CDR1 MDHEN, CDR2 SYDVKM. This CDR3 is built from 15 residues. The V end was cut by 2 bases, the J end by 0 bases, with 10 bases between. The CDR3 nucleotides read TGTGCCAGCAGTTTAACCGCGTTAGCTAACTATGGCTACACCTTC. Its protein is CASSLTALANYGYTF.